A single sample gave rise to the 8 T cell receptor beta chains below, sequenced in a study of T-cell memory formation after mild COVID-19. TCRdb ran MiXCR on the 5' RACE reads and lists one entry per CDR3 protein. In the table there are fewer than 700,000 distinct CDR3 sequences, about 20% of which are singletons. Sequenced input: PBMCs or a T cell subset sorted from them (not recorded which). Source of these receptors: an adult woman who had mild COVID-19 (a few samples of this study predate the infection). Cell type and time point are not known.

The chain employs TRBV24-1 and TRBJ2-3, with 7 bases lining up with TRBD1. The J segment lost 6 bases and the V segment lost 4 bases, leaving 6 bases of the junction unmatched. There are 14 residues in the CDR3. Per the germline V gene, CDR1 is KGHDR and CDR2 is SFDVKD. Here the CDR3 reads CATSEPGRGDTQYF. CDR3 nucleotides: TGTGCCACCAGTGAGCCGGGCAGGGGGGATACGCAGTATTTT.

This chain links TRBV30 with TRBJ1-5, with D possibly matching TRBD1 (6 bases). Germline V gene data show CDR1 as GTSNPN and CDR2 as SVGIG (reference sequence). Trimming took 7 bases from V and 1 from J, leaving 11 bases between them. This CDR3 has 13 amino acids. The CDR3 nucleotides read TGTGCCTATACAGGGCACAGCAATCAGCCCCAGCATTTT. This translates into CAYTGHSNQPQHF. Drawing the rest from reference TRBV30 and TRBJ1-5, the complete variable domain is SQTIHQWPATLVQPVGSPLSLECTVEGTSNPNLYWYRQAAGRGLQLLFYSVGIGQISSEVPQNLSASRPQDRQFILSSKKLLLSDSGFYLCAYTGHSNQPQHFGDGTRLSIL.

Only a few counts were recorded for this clonotype. The chain couples TRBV7-9 to TRBJ2-5, with 12 nucleotides matching TRBD2. The CDR3 has 16 amino acids. Trimming at V came to 4 bases and at J to 1 base, leaving 4 bases not matched to a gene. CDR1 is SEHNR and CDR2 is FQNEAQ in the germline V gene (reference sequence). The CDR3 DNA reads as TGTGCCAGCAGCTCAACTAGCGGGGGGATCCAAGAGACCCAGTACTTC. Translation: CASSSTSGGIQETQYF.

This clonotype was picked up a small number of times. The chain uses TRBV6-6 and TRBJ1-3; D is uncertain. This CDR3 spans 15 amino acids. The germline V and J ends were trimmed by 7 bases and 0 bases, with 13 bases remaining between them. The V gene's germline CDR1 is MNHNY and CDR2 SVGAGI (reference sequence). The CDR3 nucleotides read TGTGCCAGCAATCTACAGATGAGCTCTGGAAACACCATATATTTT. Protein product: CASNLQMSSGNTIYF.

Many counts were recorded for this clonotype. The DNA of the CDR3 is TGTGCCAGCAGTTTAGTAAGGGGGGGGCTACTTTACAATGAGCAGTTCTTC. Amino acid sequence: CASSLVRGGLLYNEQFF. This chain joins TRBV12-3 or TRBV12-4 and TRBJ2-1, with D perhaps TRBD2 (7 bases). CDR3 length equals 17 residues. V was shortened by 1 base and J by 4 bases, with 17 bases between the two germline ends.

This clonotype was counted a single time. This chain uses TRBV28 with TRBJ1-1, with unresolved D. Trimming took off 6 bases at V and 4 bases at J, with 9 bases between the two ends. The CDR3 extends over 12 amino acids. Germline V gene lookup returns CDR1 MDHEN and CDR2 SYDVKM. The CDR3 loop is CASRPPVTEAFF. CDR3 DNA sequence: TGTGCCAGCAGACCCCCGGTCACTGAAGCTTTCTTT.

V gene TRBV5-5 combines with J gene TRBJ2-5; D is uncertain. Between the trimmed V and J ends, which lost 4 bases and 0 bases, there was a span of 10 bases. Germline CDR1 reads SGHKS; CDR2 reads YYEKEE (reference sequence). The CDR3 loop spans 14 amino acids. CDR3 bases: TGTGCCAGCAGCCGCCCTGGAAACCAAGAGACCCAGTACTTC. Its translation: CASSRPGNQETQYF. The variable domain in full, with the rest retrieved from reference TRBV5-5 and TRBJ2-5, is DAGVTQSPTHLIKTRGQQVTLRCSPISGHKSVSWYQQVLGQGPQFIFQYYEKEERGRGNFPDRFSARQFPNYSSELNVNALLLGDSALYLCASSRPGNQETQYFGPGTRLLVL.

This clonotype has more than one count but fewer than ten. This rearrangement joins TRBV7-9 to TRBJ2-5, with 8 positions matching TRBD1. Germline values: CDR1 SEHNR, CDR2 FQNEAQ (reference sequence). The ends lost 8 bases at V and 5 bases at J; junction bases unmatched: 7. The CDR3 runs 13 residues. The CDR3 loop is CASETGVLETQYF. In DNA, the CDR3 is TGTGCCAGCGAGACAGGGGTTTTGGAGACCCAGTACTTC.